The 3 T cell receptor beta chains presented below share a single source sample, sequenced in a study of CXCR3-negative and CXCR3-positive naive CD8 T cells. With UMI labels, 5' RACE was used to prepare the TRB cDNA libraries. TCRdb reprocessed the 5' RACE reads; each CDR3 protein has one entry and no DNA is given. This sample's clone table lists around 81,000 distinct CDR3 sequences. Input material: naive CXCR3- CD8+ T cells from blood. Documented subset: CD45RO-CCR7+CD27+CD95- naive CD8+ T cells lacking CXCR3 (TNR3-). Receptor source: a human donor in good health. Some clones in this sample may be carry-over from other donors' samples.

The rearrangement joins TRBV29-1 to TRBJ1-2; TCRdb gives TRBD1 as the D gene, but with no DNA this cannot be confirmed. The CDR3 length is 12 residues. In germline, CDR1 is SQVTM, CDR2 ANQGSEA. CDR3 residues: CSVPDQNYGYTF.

The genes are TRBV12-3 or TRBV12-4 and TRBJ2-7; TCRdb returns TRBD1, unconfirmable since there is no DNA. CDR3 size: 13 residues. The CDR3 region is CASRGPGLSEQYF.

This sequence joins TRBV28 and TRBJ2-7. The CDR3 has 16 residues. Germline V gene sequence: CDR1 MDHEN, CDR2 SYDVKM. The CDR3 loop is CASSDSRLADRYEQYF. Full variable domain (remainder filled in from reference TRBV28 and TRBJ2-7): DVKVTQSSRYLVKRTGEKVFLECVQDMDHENMFWYRQDPGLGLRLIYFSYDVKMKEKGDIPEGYSVSREKKERFSLILESASTNQTSMYLCASSDSRLADRYEQYFGPGTRLTVT.